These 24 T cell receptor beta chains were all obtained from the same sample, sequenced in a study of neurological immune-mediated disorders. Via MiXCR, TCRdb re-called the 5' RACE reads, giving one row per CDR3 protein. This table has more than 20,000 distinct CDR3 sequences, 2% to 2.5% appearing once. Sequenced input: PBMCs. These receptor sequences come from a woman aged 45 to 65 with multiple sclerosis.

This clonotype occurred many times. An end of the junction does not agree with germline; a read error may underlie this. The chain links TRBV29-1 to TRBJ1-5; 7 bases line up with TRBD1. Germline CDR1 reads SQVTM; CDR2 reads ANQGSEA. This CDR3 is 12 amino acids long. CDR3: CSVVTGSQPQNF. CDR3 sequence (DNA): TGCAGCGTTGTGACAGGGAGTCAGCCCCAGAATTTT.

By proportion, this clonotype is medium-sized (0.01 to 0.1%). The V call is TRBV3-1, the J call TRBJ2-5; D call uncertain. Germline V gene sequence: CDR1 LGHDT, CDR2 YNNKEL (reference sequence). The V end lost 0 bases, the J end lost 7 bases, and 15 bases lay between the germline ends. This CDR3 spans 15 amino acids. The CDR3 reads CASSQDTLPRWTQYF. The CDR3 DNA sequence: TGTGCCAGCAGCCAAGATACACTACCACGGTGGACCCAGTACTTC.

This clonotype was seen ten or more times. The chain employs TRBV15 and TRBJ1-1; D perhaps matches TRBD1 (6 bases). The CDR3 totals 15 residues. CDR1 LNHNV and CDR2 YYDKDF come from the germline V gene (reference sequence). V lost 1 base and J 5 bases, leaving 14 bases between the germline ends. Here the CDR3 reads CATSRGIQGNTEAFF. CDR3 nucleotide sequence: TGTGCCACCAGCAGAGGCATCCAGGGGAATACTGAAGCTTTCTTT.

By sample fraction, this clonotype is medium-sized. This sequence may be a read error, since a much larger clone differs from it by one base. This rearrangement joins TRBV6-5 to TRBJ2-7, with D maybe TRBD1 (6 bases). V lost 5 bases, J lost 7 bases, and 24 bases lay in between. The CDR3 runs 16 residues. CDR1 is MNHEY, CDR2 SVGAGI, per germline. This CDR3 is CASSLEGVGPHLEQYF. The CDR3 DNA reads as TGTGCCAGCAGTCTAGAGGGGGTAGGACCCCATTTAGAGCAGTACTTC.

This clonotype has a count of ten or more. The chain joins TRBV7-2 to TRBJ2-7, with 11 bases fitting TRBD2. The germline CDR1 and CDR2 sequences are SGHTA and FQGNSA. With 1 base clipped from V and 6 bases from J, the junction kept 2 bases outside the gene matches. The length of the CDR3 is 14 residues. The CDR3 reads CASSLVTSGGEQYF. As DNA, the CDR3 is TGTGCCAGCAGCTTAGTCACTAGCGGGGGCGAGCAGTACTTC.

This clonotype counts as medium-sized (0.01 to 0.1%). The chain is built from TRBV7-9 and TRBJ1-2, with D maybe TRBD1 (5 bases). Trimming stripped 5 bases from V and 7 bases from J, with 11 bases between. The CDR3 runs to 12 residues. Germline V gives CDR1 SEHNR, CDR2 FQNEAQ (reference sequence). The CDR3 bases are TGTGCCAGCAGCCTACAGGTTCTTGGCTACACCTTC. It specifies CASSLQVLGYTF.

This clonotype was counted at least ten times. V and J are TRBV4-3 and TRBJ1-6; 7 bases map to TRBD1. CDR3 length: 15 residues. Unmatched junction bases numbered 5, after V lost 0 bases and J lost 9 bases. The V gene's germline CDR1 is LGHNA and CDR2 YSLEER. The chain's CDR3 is CASSQDLGQPSPLHF. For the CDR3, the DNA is TGCGCCAGCAGCCAAGATTTGGGACAGCCTTCACCCCTCCACTTT.

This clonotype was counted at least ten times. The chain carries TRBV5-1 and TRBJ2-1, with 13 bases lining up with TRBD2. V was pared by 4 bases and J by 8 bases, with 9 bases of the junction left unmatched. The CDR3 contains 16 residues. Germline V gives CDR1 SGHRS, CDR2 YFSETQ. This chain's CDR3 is CASSLRTSGSIDEQFF. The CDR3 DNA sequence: TGCGCCAGCAGCCTGCGGACTAGCGGGAGTATCGATGAGCAGTTCTTC. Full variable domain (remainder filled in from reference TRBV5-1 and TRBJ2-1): KAGVTQTPRYLIKTRGQQVTLSCSPISGHRSVSWYQQTPGQGLQFLFEYFSETQRNKGNFPGRFSGRQFSNSRSEMNVSTLELGDSALYLCASSLRTSGSIDEQFFGPGTRLTVL.

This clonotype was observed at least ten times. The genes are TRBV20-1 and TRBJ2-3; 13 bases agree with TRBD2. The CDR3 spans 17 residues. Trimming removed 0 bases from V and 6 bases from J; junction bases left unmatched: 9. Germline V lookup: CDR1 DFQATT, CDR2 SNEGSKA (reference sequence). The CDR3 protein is CSARDAGLAGVGDTQYF. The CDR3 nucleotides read TGCAGTGCTAGAGACGCCGGACTAGCGGGAGTGGGTGATACGCAGTATTTT.

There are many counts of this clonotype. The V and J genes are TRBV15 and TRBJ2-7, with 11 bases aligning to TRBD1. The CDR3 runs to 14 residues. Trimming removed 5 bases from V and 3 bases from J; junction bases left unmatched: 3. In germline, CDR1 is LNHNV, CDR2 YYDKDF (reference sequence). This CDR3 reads CATSPGTGGYEQYF. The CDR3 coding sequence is TGTGCCACCAGCCCGGGGACAGGGGGCTACGAGCAGTACTTC.

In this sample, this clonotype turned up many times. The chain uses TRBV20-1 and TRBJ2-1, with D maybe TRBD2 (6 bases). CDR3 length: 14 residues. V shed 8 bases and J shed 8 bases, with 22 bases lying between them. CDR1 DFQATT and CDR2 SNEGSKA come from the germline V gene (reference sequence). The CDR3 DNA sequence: TGCAGTCTCCTCGGGTGGGATGGGGGGTATGAGCAGTTCTTC. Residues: CSLLGWDGGYEQFF.

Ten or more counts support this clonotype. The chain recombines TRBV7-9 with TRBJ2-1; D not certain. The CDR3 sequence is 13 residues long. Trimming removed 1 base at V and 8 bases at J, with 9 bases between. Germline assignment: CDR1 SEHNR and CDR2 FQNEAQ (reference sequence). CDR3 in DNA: TGTGCCAGCAGCTTAGGATCCACCGATGAGCAGTTCTTC. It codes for CASSLGSTDEQFF.

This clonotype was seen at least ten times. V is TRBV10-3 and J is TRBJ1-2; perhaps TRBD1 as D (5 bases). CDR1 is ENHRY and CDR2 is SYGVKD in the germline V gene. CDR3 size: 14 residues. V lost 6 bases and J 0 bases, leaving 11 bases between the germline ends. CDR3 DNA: TGTGCCATCAGGAGACAGCTAACTAACTATGGCTACACCTTC. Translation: CAIRRQLTNYGYTF.

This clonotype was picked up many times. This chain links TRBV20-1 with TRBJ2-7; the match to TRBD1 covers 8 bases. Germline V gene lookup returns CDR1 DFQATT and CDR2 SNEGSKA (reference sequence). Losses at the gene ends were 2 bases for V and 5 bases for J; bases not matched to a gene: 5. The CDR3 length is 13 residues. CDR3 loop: CSARTGGWDEQYF. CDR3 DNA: TGCAGTGCTAGAACAGGGGGATGGGACGAGCAGTACTTC.

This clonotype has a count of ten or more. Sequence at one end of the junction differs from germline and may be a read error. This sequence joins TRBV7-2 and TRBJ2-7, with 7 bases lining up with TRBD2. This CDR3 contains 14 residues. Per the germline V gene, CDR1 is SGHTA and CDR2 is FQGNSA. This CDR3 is CASSLGQGGYEQYF. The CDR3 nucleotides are TGTGCCAGCAGTTTAGGCCAGGGAGGGTACGAGCAGTACTTC.

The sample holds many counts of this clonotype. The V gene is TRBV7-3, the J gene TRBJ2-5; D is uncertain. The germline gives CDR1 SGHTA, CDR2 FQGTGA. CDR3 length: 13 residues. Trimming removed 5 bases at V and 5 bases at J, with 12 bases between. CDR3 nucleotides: TGTGCCAGCAGCCCCCCCGGCTCGGAGACCCAGTACTTC. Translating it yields CASSPPGSETQYF.

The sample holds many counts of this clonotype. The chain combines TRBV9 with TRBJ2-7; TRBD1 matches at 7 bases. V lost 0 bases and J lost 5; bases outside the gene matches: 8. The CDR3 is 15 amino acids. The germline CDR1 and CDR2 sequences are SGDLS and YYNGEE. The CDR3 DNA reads TGTGCCAGCAGCGTAGGGGGTCAGGGGGTCCACGAGCAGTACTTC. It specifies CASSVGGQGVHEQYF.

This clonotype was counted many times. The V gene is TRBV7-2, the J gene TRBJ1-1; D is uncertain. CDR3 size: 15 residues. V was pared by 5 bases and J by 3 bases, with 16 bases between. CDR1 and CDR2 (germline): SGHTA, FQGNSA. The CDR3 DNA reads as TGTGCCAGCAGCCCACTCAGGTGGGGTGACACTGAAGCTTTCTTT. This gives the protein CASSPLRWGDTEAFF. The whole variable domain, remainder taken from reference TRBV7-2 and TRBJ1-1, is GAGVSQSPSNKVTEKGKDVELRCDPISGHTALYWYRQSLGQGLEFLIYFQGNSAPDKSGLPSDRFSAERTGGSVSTLTIQRTQQEDSAVYLCASSPLRWGDTEAFFGQGTRLTVV.

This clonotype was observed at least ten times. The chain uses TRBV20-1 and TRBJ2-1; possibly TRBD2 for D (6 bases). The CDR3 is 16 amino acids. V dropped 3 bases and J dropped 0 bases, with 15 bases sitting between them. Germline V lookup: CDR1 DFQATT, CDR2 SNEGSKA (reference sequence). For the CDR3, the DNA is TGCAGTGCTAGGGCCCCTGCCGGGAGCTCCTACAATGAGCAGTTCTTC. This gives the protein CSARAPAGSSYNEQFF.

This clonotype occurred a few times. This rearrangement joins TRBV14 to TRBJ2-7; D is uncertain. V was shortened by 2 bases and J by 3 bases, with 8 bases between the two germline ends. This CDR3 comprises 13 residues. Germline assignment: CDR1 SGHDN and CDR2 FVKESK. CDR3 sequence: CASSQWDVYEQYF. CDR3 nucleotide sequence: TGTGCCAGCAGCCAATGGGATGTCTACGAGCAGTACTTC. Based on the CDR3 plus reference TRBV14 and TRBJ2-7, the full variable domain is EAGVTQFPSHSVIEKGQTVTLRCDPISGHDNLYWYRRVMGKEIKFLLHFVKESKQDESGMPNNRFLAERTGGTYSTLKVQPAELEDSGVYFCASSQWDVYEQYFGPGTRLTVT.

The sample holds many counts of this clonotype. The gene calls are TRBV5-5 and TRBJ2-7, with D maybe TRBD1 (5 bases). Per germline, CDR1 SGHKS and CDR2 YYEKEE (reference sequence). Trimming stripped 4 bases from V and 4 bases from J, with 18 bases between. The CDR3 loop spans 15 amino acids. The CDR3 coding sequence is TGTGCCAGCAGCCAGGGCCCCGCGAGATTGTACGAGCAGTACTTC. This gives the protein CASSQGPARLYEQYF. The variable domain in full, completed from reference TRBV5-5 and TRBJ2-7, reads DAGVTQSPTHLIKTRGQQVTLRCSPISGHKSVSWYQQVLGQGPQFIFQYYEKEERGRGNFPDRFSARQFPNYSSELNVNALLLGDSALYLCASSQGPARLYEQYFGPGTRLTVT.

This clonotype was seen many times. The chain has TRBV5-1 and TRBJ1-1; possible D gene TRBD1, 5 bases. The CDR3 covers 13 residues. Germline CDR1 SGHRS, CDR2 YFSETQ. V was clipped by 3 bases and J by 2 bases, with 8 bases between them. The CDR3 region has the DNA TGCGCCAGCAGCTCGCAGGGAAACACTGAAGCTTTCTTT. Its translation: CASSSQGNTEAFF.

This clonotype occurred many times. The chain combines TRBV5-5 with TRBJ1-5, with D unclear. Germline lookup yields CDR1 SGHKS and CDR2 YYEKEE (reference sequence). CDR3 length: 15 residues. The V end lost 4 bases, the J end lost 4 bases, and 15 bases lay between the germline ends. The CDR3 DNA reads TGTGCCAGCAGCCAAAAGAGCAAGAGGAATCAGCCCCAGCATTTT. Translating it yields CASSQKSKRNQPQHF.

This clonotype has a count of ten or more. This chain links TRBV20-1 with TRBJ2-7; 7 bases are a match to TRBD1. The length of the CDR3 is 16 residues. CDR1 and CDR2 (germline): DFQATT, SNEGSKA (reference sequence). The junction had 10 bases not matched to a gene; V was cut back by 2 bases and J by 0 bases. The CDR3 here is CSARTGQQPSSYEQYF. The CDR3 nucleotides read TGCAGTGCTAGAACGGGACAGCAACCGAGCTCCTACGAGCAGTACTTC.